Described below is a single T cell receptor (beta chain) sequence and its context. The CDR3 consists of 15 residues. CDR1 and CDR2 from the germline V gene are LNHDA and SQIVND (reference sequence). V lost 3 bases and J lost 9, with 20 bases in between. The record originates from a study of T cells in localized non-small cell lung cancer. This table comes from immunoSEQ multiplex PCR, and its TCRdb copy is limited to in-frame clones, with some not included. The sample consists of approximately 88,000 clones, around 90% of them appearing once. The receptor was derived from a woman aged 35 to 70 with stage II squamous cell lung carcinoma. The sample here was PBMCs, taken before any cancer treatment. The chain is built from TRBV19 and TRBJ1-2, with D maybe TRBD1 (5 bases). The CDR3 sequence is CASSMGERGGSSYTF. CDR3 nucleotide sequence: TGTGCCAGTAGTATGGGGGAGCGAGGAGGTAGTAGCTACACCTTC.